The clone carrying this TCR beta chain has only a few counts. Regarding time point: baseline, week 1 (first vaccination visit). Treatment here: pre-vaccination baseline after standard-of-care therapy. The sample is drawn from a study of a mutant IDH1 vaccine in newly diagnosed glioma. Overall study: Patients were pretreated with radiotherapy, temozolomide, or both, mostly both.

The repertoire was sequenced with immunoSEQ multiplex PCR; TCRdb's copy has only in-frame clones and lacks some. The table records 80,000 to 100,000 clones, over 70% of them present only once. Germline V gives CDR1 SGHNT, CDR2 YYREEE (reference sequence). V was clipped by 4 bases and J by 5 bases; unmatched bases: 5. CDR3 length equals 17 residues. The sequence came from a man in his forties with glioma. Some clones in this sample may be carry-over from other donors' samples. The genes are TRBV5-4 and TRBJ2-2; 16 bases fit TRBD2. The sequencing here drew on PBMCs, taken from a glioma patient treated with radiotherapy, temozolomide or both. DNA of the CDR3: TGTGCCAGCAGCCCCGGGACTAGCGGGGGGGTAACCGGGGAGCTGTTTTTT. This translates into CASSPGTSGGVTGELFF.